This T cell receptor (beta chain) was recorded in a study of blood T cell repertoires in COVID-19. CDR3 size: 15 residues. V lost 5 bases and J lost 6, with 16 bases in between. Germline V lookup: CDR1 LNHDA, CDR2 SQIVND (reference sequence). TCRdb's copy holds only in-frame clones and misses some; the assay was immunoSEQ multiplex PCR. The sample has around 250,000 clones, approximately 90% seen once. The gene calls are TRBV19 and TRBJ1-4; D may be TRBD1 (6 bases). The sample consisted of PBMCs or T cells enriched from blood (not recorded which). The TCR comes from a man aged 18-30 years who had recovered from COVID-19. CDR3 loop: CASSASGALDEKLFF. The CDR3 DNA is TGTGCCAGTAGTGCCTCAGGGGCGTTGGATGAAAAACTGTTTTTT.